This is a list of T cell receptor beta chains from one sample in a study of response to subunit inactivated influenza vaccine. TCRdb re-analysed the RT-PCR reads in MiXCR, keeping a single row per CDR3 protein. The sample contains about 800,000 distinct CDR3 sequences, around 20% of which appear only once. The source was PBMCs from blood, collected less than 6 days after vaccination. Receptors were obtained from a middle-aged man who received an inactivated influenza vaccine. Each CDR3 is given with its conserved first and last residue. Fields, in order: CDR3 length, V gene, CDR3 protein.

>14|TRBV18
CASSPMKGFDTQYF
>13|TRBV5-1
CASSSSRGNGYTF
>16|TRBV7-2
CASSLALAGGTDTQYF
>15|TRBV7-9
CASSPEVWSYNEQFF
>15|TRBV20-1
CSASWGGSGNQPQHF
>13|TRBV5-4
CASSLIAGYEQYF
>14|TRBV12-3/TRBV12-4
CASSFSGGAGELFF
>13|TRBV20-1
CSASMTSRQPQHF
>14|TRBV21-1
CASSKHRGGYEQYF
>15|TRBV20-1
CSARDARGQADTQYF
>15|TRBV28
CASTIQGRSNQPQHF
>14|TRBV3-1
CASSPSGGKREQYF
>15|TRBV4-2
CASSQDKGTSYEQYF
>14|TRBV5-1
CASSRDSRKEKLFF
>15|TRBV10-3
CAISEASYGTDTQYF
>12|TRBV28
CASSQGTQPQHF
>13|TRBV12-3/TRBV12-4
CASSLRGPYEQYF
>15|TRBV20-1
CSARDGTYSTDTQYF
>15|TRBV20-1
CSAMRYRAFYNEQFF
>12|TRBV5-1
CASSSGVDTQYF
>14|TRBV10-3
CAISEYRDGQPQHF
>15|TRBV4-2
CASSLPGTTVGEQYF
>14|TRBV5-5
CASSQVDSHYEQYF
>14|TRBV27
CASSHGGRGYEQYF
>14|TRBV5-1
CASGTRALTDTQYF
>14|TRBV5-1
CASSSGTLNYGYTF
>15|TRBV12-3/TRBV12-4
CASNSPGQGANEQFF
>14|TRBV28
CASSTLDRQETQYF
>15|TRBV7-9
CASSGTAAAKNIQYF
>12|TRBV12-3/TRBV12-4
CASSFDSGSQYF
>16|TRBV3-1
CASSHPGRSMNTEAFF
>16|TRBV11-2
CASSLPRFKMNTEAFF
>15|TRBV7-3
CASSGGLYSYNEQFF
>18|TRBV15
CATSRVTWDRVAGNTIYF
>15|TRBV4-3
CASSQEPGGTDTQYF
>17|TRBV15
CATSRGGARATNEKLFF
>16|TRBV27
CASSSPGLARNNEQFF
>14|TRBV7-2
CASSLVRQGGTQYF
>12|TRBV3-1
CASSHLTGELFF
>13|TRBV4-1
CASRKGLGETQYF
>14|TRBV20-1
CSASTTGGGTEAFF
>14|TRBV30
CAWSPVSSYNEQFF
>14|TRBV20-1
CSARGQGTNEKLFF
>13|TRBV30
CAWTSGGNNEQFF